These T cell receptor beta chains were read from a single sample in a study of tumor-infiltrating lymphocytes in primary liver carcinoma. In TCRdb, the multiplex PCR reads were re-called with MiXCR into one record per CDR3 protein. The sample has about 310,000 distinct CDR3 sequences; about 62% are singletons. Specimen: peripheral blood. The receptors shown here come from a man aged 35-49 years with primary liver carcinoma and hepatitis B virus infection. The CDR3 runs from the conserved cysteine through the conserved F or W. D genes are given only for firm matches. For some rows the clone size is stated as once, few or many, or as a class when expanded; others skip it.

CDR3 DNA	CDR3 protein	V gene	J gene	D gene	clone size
TGTGCCAGCACCCCGGGACGGCACTCCTACGAGCAGAACTTC	CASTPGRHSYEQNF	TRBV6-1	TRBJ2-7	.	.
TGCGCCAGCCAGGGACAGGGAGGAAACACCATATATTTT	CASQGQGGNTIYF	TRBV5-1	TRBJ1-3	TRBD1	.
TGCAGTGCTGGGGGCGGGAGCCTCACCCCAGATACGCAGTATTTT	CSAGGGSLTPDTQYF	TRBV29-1	TRBJ2-3	.	.
TGCGCCAGCAGCCTAGATATACTAGCGGGCAGCTCCTACGAGGAGTACTTC	CASSLDILAGSSYEEYF	TRBV4-1	TRBJ2-7	TRBD2	.
TGCGCCAGCAGTAGGGGCCTCGATCAGCCCCAGCATTTT	CASSRGLDQPQHF	TRBV10-1	TRBJ1-5	.	few
TGTGCCAGCAGCATACCATATGGACTAGTGGGAGAGACACAGTACTTC	CASSIPYGLVGETQYF	TRBV11-3	TRBJ2-5	TRBD2	.
TGCGCCAGCAGCCTCCGGACTGACTCCTACAATGAGCAGTTCTTC	CASSLRTDSYNEQFF	TRBV5-1	TRBJ2-1	.	few
TGTAGCGCTGCGAGGACAGGGTCCTCCTTCGAGCAGTACTTC	CSAARTGSSFEQYF	TRBV29-1	TRBJ2-7	TRBD1	.
TGTGCCAGCAGCCTTCTGGAGACCCAGTACTTC	CASSLLETQYF	TRBV7-9	TRBJ2-5	.	many
TGTGCCAGCAGCTGGGACCAGGGGCAAGAGACCCAGTACTTC	CASSWDQGQETQYF	TRBV5-6	TRBJ2-5	.	few
TGTACCAGCAGTTACCCCCGAGACGGAAAATATGACTACACCTTC	CTSSYPRDGKYDYTF	TRBV6-2/TRBV6-3	TRBJ1-2	.	.
TGTGCCACCTGGGCTAGCTCACCCGGGAAGCTGTTTTTT	CATWASSPGKLFF	TRBV28	TRBJ2-2	.	.
TGCGCCAGCAGCTTGGATCCGGACAAGACCCTGTACTTC	CASSLDPDKTLYF	TRBV5-1	TRBJ2-5	.	.
TGCAGCGTCCCTATGGGACTAGGGGATCAGCCCCAGCATTTT	CSVPMGLGDQPQHF	TRBV29-1	TRBJ1-5	.	.
TGCGCCAGCAGCATGGTCGGGGAGGATCAGCCCCAGCATTTT	CASSMVGEDQPQHF	TRBV5-1	TRBJ1-5	.	.
TGTGCCAGCAGCCTTCCCGGGACAGGAAACACCGGGGAGCTGTTTTTT	CASSLPGTGNTGELFF	TRBV6-1	TRBJ2-2	TRBD1	.
TGTGCCTGCTCCAGGGGCTCTGGGGCCAACGTCCTGACTTTC	CACSRGSGANVLTF	TRBV28	TRBJ2-6	.	few
TGTGCCAGCATCCCAACGGAGGCAGCACAAGAGACCCAGTACTTC	CASIPTEAAQETQYF	TRBV7-8	TRBJ2-5	.	once
TGTGCCAGCAGTCCCGGACTAGCGGGGATTGATACGCAGTATTTT	CASSPGLAGIDTQYF	TRBV12-3/TRBV12-4	TRBJ2-3	TRBD2	many
TGTGCCAGCAGCCAAGGGGGGGCAACCGGGGAGCTGTTTTTT	CASSQGGATGELFF	TRBV4-2	TRBJ2-2	.	many
TGTGACAGCAGTTGGACCGGGTTCACCGGGGAGCTGTTTTTT	CDSSWTGFTGELFF	TRBV6-6	TRBJ2-2	.	.
TGCGTCAGCAGGGTACAGGGGGCGACTGAAGCTTTCTTT	CVSRVQGATEAFF	TRBV5-1	TRBJ1-1	TRBD1	.
TGTGCCAGCAGCGAATCGGGACTGGTGAGCAATCAGCCCCACCATTTT	CASSESGLVSNQPHHF	TRBV5-5	TRBJ1-5	.	.
TGTGCCAGCACCCTTACCTCCTCCGCATCGGGTCAGCCCCAGCATTTT	CASTLTSSASGQPQHF	TRBV6-2/TRBV6-3	TRBJ1-5	.	.
TGTGCCAGCAGCTTTGCCTCGGGCCGCATTTACAATGAGCAGCTCTTC	CASSFASGRIYNEQLF	TRBV5-4	TRBJ2-1	.	.
TGTGCCTGGAGGGGGGGGGGCGACAATCAGCCCCAGCATTTT	CAWRGGGDNQPQHF	TRBV30	TRBJ1-5	.	.
TGTGCCAGCACCCCCGTCTCCTACGAGCAGTACTTC	CASTPVSYEQYF	TRBV2	TRBJ2-7	.	.
TGTGCCAGCAGAACTAGCGGGATAGGTACAGATACGCAGTGTTTT	CASRTSGIGTDTQCF	TRBV12-3/TRBV12-4	TRBJ2-3	TRBD2	.
TGTGCCAGCAGTTGGGACAGGGCAAACCAAAAAATGTTTTTT	CASSWDRANQKMFF	TRBV28	TRBJ1-4	TRBD1	.
TGTGCCAGCAGTTTGGATCTCGGCACTAGCGTCTACGAGCAGTACTTC	CASSLDLGTSVYEQYF	TRBV12-3/TRBV12-4	TRBJ2-7	TRBD2	few
TGTGCCAGCCGCGAGACGGGAGGGATCACCGTGGAGCTGTTTTTT	CASRETGGITVELFF	TRBV11-1	TRBJ2-2	TRBD2	.
TGTGCCAGCAGTAACACAGCGGGAAATGAGCAGTTCTTC	CASSNTAGNEQFF	TRBV6-6	TRBJ2-1	TRBD2	many
TGTGCCTGGAGACGCCGAGGGGCAACTAATGAAAAACTGTTTTTT	CAWRRRGATNEKLFF	TRBV30	TRBJ1-4	.	.
TGTGCCAGCAGCTTGAGGGCCCCCGAAGACGAGCAGTACTTC	CASSLRAPEDEQYF	TRBV11-2	TRBJ2-7	.	many
TGTGCCTGCAGCTTCGCAGGGGCTGGGGAGCAGTACTTC	CACSFAGAGEQYF	TRBV7-8	TRBJ2-7	.	.
TGTGCCAGTTACGGACTAGCGGGTGCCACCTACAATGAGCAGTTCTTC	CASYGLAGATYNEQFF	TRBV28	TRBJ2-1	TRBD2	few
TGTGCCAGCAGTGAAAGGTACGAGCAGTACTTC	CASSERYEQYF	TRBV6-1	TRBJ2-7	.	many